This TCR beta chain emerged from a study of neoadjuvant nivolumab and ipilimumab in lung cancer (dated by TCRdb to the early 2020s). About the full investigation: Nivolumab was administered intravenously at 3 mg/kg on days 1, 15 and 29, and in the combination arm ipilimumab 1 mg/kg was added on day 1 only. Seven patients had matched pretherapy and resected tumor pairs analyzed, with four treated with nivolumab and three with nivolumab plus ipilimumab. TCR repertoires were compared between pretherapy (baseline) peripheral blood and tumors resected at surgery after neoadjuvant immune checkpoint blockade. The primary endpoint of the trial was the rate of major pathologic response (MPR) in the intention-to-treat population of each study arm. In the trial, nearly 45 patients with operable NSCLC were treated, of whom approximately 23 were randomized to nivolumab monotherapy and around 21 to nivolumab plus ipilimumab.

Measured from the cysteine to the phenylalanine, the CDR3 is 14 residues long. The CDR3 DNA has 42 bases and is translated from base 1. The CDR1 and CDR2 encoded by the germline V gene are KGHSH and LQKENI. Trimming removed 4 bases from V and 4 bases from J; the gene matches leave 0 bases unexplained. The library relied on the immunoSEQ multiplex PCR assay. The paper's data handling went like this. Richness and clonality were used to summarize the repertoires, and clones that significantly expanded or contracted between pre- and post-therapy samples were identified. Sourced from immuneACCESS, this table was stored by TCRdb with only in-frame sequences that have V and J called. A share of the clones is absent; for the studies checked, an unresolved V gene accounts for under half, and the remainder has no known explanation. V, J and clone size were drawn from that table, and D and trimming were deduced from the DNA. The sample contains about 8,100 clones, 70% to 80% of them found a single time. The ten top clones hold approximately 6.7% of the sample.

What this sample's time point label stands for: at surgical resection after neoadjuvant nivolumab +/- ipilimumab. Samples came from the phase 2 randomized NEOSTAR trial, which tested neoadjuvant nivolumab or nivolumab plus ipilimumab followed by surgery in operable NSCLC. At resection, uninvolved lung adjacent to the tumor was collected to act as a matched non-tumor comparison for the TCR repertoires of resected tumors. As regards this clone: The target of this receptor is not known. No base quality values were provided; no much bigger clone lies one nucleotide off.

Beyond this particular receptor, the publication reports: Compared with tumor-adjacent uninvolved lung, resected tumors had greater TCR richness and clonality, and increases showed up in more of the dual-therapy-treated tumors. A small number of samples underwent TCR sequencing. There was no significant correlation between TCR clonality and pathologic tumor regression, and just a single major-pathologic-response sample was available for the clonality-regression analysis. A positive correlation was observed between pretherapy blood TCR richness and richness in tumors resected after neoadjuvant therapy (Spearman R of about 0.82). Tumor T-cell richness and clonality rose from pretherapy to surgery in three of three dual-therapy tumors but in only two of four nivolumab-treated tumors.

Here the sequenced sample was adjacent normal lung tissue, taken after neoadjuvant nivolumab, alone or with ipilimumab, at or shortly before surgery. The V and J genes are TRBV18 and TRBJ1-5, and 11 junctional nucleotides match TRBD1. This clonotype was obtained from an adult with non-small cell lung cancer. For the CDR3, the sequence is CASSRDRGNQPQHF. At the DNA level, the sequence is TGTGCCAGCTCACGGGACAGGGGGAATCAGCCCCAGCATTTT.